This TCR beta chain is drawn from a study of Ad26.COV2.S vaccination and SARS-CoV-2 variants. The wider study: Donor got 5x10^10 or 1x10^11 viral particles of Ad26.COV2.S. Study conclusions and caveats: It was vaccine recipients, not placebo recipients, who had the higher spike-specific TCR breadth.

Sequenced by immunoSEQ multiplex PCR; TCRdb stores in-frame clones only, minus some. The profile shows under 550,000 clones, 85% to 90% of them singletons. Worth noting for this clone: The antigen is unknown.

The germline V gene has CDR1 SGHTA and CDR2 FQGNSA. The CDR3 length is 16 residues. J lost 2 bases, V lost 5 bases, and 10 bases had no gene match. The sample's treatment: about 20 received Ad26.COV2.S at low or high dose, single or two shots; about 5 received placebo; per-sample allocation not given. After the first vaccine or placebo injection, samples were drawn on day 63. It was an adult aged 18-55 years in Boston who was the donor. An Ad26 vector was used to express Wuhan-strain SARS-CoV-2 spike as the vaccine. The chain links TRBV7-2 to TRBJ2-5; 8 positions agree with TRBD2. The source material was peripheral blood, sampled in a trial of Ad26.COV2.S vaccine versus placebo. The sequence came from a person between 18 and 60 years old who received the Ad26.COV2.S COVID-19 vaccine or a placebo. CDR3 nucleotide sequence: TGTGCCAGCAGCCTGAATCCGGGACTAGAGCAAGAGACCCAGTACTTC. Amino acids: CASSLNPGLEQETQYF.